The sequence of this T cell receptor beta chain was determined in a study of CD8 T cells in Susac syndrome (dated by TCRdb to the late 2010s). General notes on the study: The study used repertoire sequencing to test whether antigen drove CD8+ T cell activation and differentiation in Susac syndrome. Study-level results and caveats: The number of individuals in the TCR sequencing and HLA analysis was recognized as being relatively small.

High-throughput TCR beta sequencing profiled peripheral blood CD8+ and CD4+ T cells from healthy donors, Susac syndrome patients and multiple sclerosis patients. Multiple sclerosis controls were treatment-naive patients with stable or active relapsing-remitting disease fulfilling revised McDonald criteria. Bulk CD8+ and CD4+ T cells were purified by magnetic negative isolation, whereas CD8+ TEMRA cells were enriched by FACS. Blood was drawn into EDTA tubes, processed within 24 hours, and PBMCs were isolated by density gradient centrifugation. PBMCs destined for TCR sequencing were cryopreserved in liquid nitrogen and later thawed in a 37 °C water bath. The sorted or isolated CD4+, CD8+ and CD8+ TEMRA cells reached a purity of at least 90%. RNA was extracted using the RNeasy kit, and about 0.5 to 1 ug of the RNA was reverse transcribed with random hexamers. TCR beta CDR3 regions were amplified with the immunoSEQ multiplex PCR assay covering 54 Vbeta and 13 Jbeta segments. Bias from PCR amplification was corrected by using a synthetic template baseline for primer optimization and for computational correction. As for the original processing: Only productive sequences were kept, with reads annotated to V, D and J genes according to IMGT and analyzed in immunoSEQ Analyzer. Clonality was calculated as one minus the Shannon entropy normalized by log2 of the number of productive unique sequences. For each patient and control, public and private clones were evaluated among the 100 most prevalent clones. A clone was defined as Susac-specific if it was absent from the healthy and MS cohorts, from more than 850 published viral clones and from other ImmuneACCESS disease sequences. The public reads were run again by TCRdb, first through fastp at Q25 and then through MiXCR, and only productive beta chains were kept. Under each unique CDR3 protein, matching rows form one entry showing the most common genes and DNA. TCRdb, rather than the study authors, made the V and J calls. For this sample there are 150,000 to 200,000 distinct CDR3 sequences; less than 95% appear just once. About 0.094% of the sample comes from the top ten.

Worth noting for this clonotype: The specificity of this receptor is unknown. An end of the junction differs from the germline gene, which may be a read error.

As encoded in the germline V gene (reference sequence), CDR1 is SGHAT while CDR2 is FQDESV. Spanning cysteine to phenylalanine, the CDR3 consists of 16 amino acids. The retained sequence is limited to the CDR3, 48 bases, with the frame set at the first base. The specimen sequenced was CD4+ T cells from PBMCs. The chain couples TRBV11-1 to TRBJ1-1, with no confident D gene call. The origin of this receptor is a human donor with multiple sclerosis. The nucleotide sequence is TGTGCCAGCACCTTAGTGGGGTCTTTGGTGAACACTGAAGCTTTCTTT. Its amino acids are CASTLVGSLVNTEAFF. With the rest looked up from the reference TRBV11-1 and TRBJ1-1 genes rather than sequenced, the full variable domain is EAEVAQSPRYKITEKSQAVAFWCDPISGHATLYWYRQILGQGPELLVQFQDESVVDDSQLPKDRFSAERLKGVDSTLKIQPAELGDSAMYLCASTLVGSLVNTEAFFGQGTRLTVV.